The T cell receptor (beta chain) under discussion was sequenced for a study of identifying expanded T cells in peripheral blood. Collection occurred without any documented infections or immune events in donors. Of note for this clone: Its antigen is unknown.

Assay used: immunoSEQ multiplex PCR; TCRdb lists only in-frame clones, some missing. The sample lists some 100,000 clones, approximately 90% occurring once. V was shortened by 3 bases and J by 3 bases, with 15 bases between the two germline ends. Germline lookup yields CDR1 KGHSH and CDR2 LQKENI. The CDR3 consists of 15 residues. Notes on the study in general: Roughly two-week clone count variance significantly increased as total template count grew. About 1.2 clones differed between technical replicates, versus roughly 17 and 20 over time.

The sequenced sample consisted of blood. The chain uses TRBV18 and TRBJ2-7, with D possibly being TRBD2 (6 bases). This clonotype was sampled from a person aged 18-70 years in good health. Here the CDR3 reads CASSPGRGYGYEQYF. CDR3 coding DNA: TGTGCCAGCTCACCGGGCCGGGGGTACGGCTACGAGCAGTACTTC. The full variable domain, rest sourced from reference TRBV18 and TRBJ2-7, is NAGVMQNPRHLVRRRGQEARLRCSPMKGHSHVYWYRQLPEEGLKFMVYLQKENIIDESGMPKERFSAEFPKEGPSILRIQQVVRGDSAAYFCASSPGRGYGYEQYFGPGTRLTVT.